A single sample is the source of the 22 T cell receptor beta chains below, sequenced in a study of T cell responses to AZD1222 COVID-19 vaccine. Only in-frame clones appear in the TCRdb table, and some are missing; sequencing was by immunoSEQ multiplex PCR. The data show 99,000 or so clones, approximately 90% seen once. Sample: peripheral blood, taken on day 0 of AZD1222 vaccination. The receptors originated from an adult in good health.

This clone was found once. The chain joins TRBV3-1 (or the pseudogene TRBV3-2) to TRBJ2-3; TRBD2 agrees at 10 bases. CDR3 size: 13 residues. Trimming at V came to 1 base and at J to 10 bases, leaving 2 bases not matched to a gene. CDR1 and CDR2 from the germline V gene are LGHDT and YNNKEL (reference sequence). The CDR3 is CASSQVSGRAQYF. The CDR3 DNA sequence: TGTGCCAGCAGCCAAGTAAGCGGGAGGGCGCAGTATTTT.

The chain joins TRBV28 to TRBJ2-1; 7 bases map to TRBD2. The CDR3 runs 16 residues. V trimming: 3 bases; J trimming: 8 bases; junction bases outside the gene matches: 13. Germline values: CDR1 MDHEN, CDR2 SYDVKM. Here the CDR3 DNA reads TGTGCCAGCAGTTTTGAGCGGGAAGAATACCGCGATGAGCAGTTCTTC. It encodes CASSFEREEYRDEQFF.

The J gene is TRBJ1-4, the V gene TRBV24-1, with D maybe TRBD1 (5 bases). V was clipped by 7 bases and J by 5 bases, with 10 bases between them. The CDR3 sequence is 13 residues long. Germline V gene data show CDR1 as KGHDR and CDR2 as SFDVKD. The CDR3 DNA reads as TGTGCCACCAGCGGGGGGGGAAATGAAAAACTGTTTTTT. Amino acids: CATSGGGNEKLFF.

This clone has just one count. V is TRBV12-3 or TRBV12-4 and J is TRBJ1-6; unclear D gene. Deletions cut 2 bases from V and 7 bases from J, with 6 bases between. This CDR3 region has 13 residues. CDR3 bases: TGTGCCAGCAGTTTACCGCAGAATTCACCCCTCCACTTT. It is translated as CASSLPQNSPLHF.

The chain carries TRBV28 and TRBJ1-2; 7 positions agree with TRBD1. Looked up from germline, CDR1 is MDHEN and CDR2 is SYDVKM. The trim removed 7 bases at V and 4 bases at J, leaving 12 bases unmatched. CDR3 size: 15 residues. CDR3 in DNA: TGTGCCAGCACCTTACAGGGGTCGAGGGGCTATGGCTACACCTTC. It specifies CASTLQGSRGYGYTF.

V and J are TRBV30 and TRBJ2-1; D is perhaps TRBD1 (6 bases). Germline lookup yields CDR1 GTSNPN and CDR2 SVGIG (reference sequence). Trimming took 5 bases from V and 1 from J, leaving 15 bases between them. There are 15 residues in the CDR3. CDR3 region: CAWGSLRGSYNEQFF. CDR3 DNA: TGTGCCTGGGGTTCCCTGAGGGGGTCCTACAATGAGCAGTTCTTC.

For the CDR3, the DNA is TGTGCCAGCAGTTACTCGAAAGCGACAAATCAGCCCCAGCATTTT. Residues: CASSYSKATNQPQHF. The rearrangement joins TRBV6-5 to TRBJ1-5; D call uncertain. V gave up 0 bases and J gave up 4 bases, with 10 bases separating them. This CDR3 region has 15 residues. Germline V CDR1 and CDR2: MNHEY, SVGAGI.

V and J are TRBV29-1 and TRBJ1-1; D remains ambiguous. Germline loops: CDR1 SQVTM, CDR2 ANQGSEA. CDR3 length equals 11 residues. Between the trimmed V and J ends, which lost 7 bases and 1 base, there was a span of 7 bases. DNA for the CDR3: TGCAGCGCCGTGGAGAACACTGAAGCTTTCTTT. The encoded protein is CSAVENTEAFF. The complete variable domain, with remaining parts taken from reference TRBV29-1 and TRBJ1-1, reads SAVISQKPSRDICQRGTSLTIQCQVDSQVTMMFWYRQQPGQSLTLIATANQGSEATYESGFVIDKFPISRPNLTFSTLTVSNMSPEDSSIYLCSAVENTEAFFGQGTRLTVV.

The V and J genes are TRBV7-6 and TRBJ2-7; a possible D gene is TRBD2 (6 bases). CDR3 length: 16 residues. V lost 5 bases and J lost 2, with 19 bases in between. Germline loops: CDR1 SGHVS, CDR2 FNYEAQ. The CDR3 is CASSPFAGRSAYEQYF. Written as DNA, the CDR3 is TGTGCCAGCAGCCCCTTTGCCGGGAGATCGGCCTACGAGCAGTACTTC.

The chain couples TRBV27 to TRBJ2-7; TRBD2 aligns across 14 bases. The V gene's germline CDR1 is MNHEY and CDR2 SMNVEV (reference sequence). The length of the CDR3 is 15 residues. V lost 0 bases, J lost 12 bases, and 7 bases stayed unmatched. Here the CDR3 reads CASSLSGGLAGEGYF. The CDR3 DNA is TGTGCCAGCAGTTTATCGGGGGGACTAGCGGGAGAGGGGTACTTC.

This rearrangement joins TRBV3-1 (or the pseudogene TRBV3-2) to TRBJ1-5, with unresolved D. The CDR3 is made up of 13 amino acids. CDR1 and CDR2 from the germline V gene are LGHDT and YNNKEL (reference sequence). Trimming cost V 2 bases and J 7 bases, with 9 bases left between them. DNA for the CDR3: TGTGCCAGCAGCCAACAAGTTGACCAGCCCCAGCATTTT. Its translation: CASSQQVDQPQHF.

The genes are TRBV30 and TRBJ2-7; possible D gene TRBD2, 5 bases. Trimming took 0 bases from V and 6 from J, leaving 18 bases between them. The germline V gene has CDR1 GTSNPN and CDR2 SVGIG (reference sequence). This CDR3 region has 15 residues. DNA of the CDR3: TGTGCCTGGAGTGTGATTAGGACGGGGAGTCTCGAGCAGTACTTC. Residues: CAWSVIRTGSLEQYF.

The CDR3 loop is CASSPRGVYNEQFF. The CDR3 DNA sequence: TGTGCCAGCAGCCCTAGAGGAGTCTACAATGAGCAGTTCTTC. J is TRBJ2-1 and V is TRBV14; D gene ambiguous. The CDR3 has 14 amino acids. Trimming removed 4 bases at V and 3 bases at J, with 10 bases between. Germline CDR1 SGHDN, CDR2 FVKESK.

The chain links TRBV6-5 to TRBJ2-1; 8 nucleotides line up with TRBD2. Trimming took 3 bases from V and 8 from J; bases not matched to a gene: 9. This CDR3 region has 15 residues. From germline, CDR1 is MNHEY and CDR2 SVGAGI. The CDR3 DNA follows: TGTGCCAGCAGTTATTCCCACGGGGGGGTCGATGAGCAGTTCTTC. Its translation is CASSYSHGGVDEQFF.

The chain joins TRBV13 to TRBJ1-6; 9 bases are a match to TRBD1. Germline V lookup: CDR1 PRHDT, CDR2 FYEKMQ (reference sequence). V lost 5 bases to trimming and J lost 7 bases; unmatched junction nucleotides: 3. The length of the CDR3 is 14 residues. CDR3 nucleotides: TGTGCCAGCAGCGTGGACAGGGGAAATTCACCCCTCCACTTT. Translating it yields CASSVDRGNSPLHF.

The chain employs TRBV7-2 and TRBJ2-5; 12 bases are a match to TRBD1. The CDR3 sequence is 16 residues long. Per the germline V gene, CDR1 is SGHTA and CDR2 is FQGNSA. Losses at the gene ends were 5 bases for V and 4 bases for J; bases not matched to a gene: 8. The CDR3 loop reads CASSGDRGRGAETQYF. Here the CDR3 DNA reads TGTGCCAGCAGCGGGGACAGGGGGCGTGGGGCAGAGACCCAGTACTTC.

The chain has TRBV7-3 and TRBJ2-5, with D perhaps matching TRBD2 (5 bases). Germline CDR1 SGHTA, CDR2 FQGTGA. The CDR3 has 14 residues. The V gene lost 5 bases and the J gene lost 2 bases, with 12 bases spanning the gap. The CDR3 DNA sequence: TGTGCCAGCAGCCCTAATCCGGGACAAGAGACCCAGTACTTC. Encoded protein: CASSPNPGQETQYF.

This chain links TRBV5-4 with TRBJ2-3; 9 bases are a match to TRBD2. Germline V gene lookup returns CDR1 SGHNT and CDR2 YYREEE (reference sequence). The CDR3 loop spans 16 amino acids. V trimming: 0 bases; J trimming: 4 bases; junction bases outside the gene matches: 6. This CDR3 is CASSLGTSVLSDTQYF. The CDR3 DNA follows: TGTGCCAGCAGCTTGGGGACTAGCGTTTTGTCAGATACGCAGTATTTT.

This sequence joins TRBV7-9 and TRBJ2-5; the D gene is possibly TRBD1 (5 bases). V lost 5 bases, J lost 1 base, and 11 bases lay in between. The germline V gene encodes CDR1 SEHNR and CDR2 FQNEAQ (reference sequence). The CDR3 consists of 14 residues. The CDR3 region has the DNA TGTGCCAGCAGCCCCCGGACAATCCAAGAGACCCAGTACTTC. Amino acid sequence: CASSPRTIQETQYF.

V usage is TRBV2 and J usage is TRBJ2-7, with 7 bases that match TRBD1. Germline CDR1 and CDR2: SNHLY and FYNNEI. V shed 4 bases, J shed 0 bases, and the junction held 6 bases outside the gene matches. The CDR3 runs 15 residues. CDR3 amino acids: CASSAAAGGSYEQYF. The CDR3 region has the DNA TGTGCCAGCAGTGCGGCCGCAGGGGGCTCCTACGAGCAGTACTTC.

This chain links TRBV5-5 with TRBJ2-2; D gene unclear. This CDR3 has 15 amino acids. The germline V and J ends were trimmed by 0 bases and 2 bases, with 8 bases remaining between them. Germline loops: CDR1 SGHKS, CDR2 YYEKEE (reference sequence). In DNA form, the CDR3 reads TGTGCCAGCAGCTTGGTTGGTCAAAACACCGGGGAGCTGTTTTTT. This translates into CASSLVGQNTGELFF.

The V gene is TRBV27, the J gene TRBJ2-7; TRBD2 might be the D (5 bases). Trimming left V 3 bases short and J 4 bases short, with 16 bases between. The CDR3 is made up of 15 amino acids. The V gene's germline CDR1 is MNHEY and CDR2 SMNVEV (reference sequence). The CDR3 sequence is CASSFLAGGGYEQYF. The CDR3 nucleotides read TGTGCCAGCAGTTTCCTTGCGGGTGGTGGTTACGAGCAGTACTTC.